This T cell receptor (beta chain) was captured by sequencing in a study of vaccination effects on CD4 cells after COVID-19 (dated by TCRdb to about 2022). For the wider study: Each participant received two doses of an mRNA SARS-CoV-2 vaccine, either BNT162b2 or mRNA-1273. In both COVID-19 convalescent patients and infection-naive vaccine recipients, the study compared SARS-CoV-2 spike-specific CD4+ TCR repertoires from before mRNA vaccination with those from after it. A total of 10 COVID-19 convalescent patients and several SARS-CoV-2-naive healthy vaccine recipients were included in the full study. The Oncomine TCR Beta short-read assay on an Illumina iSeq 100 was used to sequence cultures from other donors in the study.

The ViraFEST assay stimulated PBMC with viral peptide pools and then used TCR sequencing to identify antigen-specific CD4+ T cell clonotypes by expansion. After around 10 days of culture, CD4+ T cells were isolated with the EasySep CD4+ T cell isolation kit. Negative nucleocapsid antibody results before and after vaccination confirmed that the healthy vaccine recipients had no prior SARS-CoV-2 infection. A few million PBMC per well were cultured with approximately 10 ug/ml peptides in IMDM containing 5% human AB serum, 8.5 to 10 IU/ml IL-2 and gentamicin. On days 3 and 7, half of the culture medium was replaced with fresh IL-2-containing medium. Each peptide stimulation condition was cultured in triplicate wells unless otherwise noted. PBMC were separated from whole blood using Ficoll-Paque Plus gradient centrifugation and were then either cryopreserved at -140C or used fresh. Overlapping peptide pools spanned the spike proteins of SARS-CoV-2 and the common cold coronaviruses HCoV-NL63, HCoV-OC43 and HCoV-229E. The QIAamp micro DNA kit was used to extract genomic DNA from the cultured CD4+ T cells.

The library came from the immunoSEQ multiplex PCR assay. DNA from the cultured and isolated CD4+ T cells underwent TCR beta CDR3 sequencing. Concerning the study's data processing: Non-productive TCR sequences were discarded, and reads were trimmed to the CDR3 region, with only CDR3s of 7 or more amino acids retained. The MANAFEST web app was used to pick out antigen-specific clonotypes by comparing their expansion in peptide wells with that in reference cultures. Positive clones required FDR<0.05 expansion versus reference and all other wells, odds ratio above 5, and frequency above 0.1% in two replicate wells. Cross-reactive clonotypes were defined as significantly expanded in SARS-CoV-2 spike wells and in at least one common cold coronavirus spike condition. Using the stringdist R package, CDR3 similarity was measured by Levenshtein distance, and unrooted trees were constructed with ape in R 3.6.1. The clones in this table, taken by TCRdb from immuneACCESS, are in-frame only. Not every clone is retained; where verified, under half of the shortfall comes from an unresolved V gene, and the cause of the rest is unknown. The DNA was the basis for D and trimming; V, J and clone size are from that table. Within this sample are about 27,000 clones, with more than 65% of them counted one time only. Clones ranked in the top ten supply 20% to 25% of the sample.

Details on this clone: Its specific antigen is unknown. Base qualities are missing; no much larger clone stands one base away.

On the study overall, not on this receptor specifically: The study was limited by a small number of convalescent patients, and early post-infection timepoints were lacking. In healthy vaccine recipients, vaccine-induced clones were almost all SARS-CoV-2 mono-reactive, with only 1 of 255 cross-reactive with common cold coronaviruses. Clones induced by infection and clones induced by vaccination both contracted markedly at late timepoints after vaccination, which fits with T cell responses waning over time.

The germline V gene (reference sequence) yields SEHNR for CDR1 and FQNEAQ for CDR2. From its cysteine to its phenylalanine, the CDR3 spans 14 amino acids. The DNA shown is the 42-base CDR3, in frame from base 1. V drops 7 bases and J drops 5 bases, leaving 17 bases in between. The source of this sequence is a human donor who received a COVID-19 vaccine. The chain is made from TRBV7-9 and TRBJ2-5; TRBD2 might be the D gene, on 7 matching bases. Specimen: CD4+ T cells from PBMCs cultured with HCoV-NL63 spike peptides, collected before COVID-19 vaccination. Sample cell subset or site, as interpreted from the label and publication: HCoV-NL63 spike overlapping peptide pool stimulation. The bases read TGTGCCAGCACCCGAGGGGGGGCAGGGGAGACCCAGTACTTC. It encodes CASTRGGAGETQYF.